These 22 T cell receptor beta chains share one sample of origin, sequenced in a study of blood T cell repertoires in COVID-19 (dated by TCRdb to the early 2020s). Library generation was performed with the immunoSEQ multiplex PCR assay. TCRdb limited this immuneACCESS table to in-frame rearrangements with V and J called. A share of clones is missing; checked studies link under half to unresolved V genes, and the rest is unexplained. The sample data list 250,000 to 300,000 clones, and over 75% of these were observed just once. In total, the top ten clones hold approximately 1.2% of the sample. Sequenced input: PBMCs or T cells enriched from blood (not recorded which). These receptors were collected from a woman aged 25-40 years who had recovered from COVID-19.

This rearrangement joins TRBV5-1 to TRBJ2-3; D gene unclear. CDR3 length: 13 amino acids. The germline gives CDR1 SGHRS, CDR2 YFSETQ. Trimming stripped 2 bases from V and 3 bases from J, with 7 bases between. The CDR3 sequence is CASSLQNTDTQYF. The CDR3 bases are TGCGCCAGCAGCTTACAGAATACAGATACGCAGTATTTT.

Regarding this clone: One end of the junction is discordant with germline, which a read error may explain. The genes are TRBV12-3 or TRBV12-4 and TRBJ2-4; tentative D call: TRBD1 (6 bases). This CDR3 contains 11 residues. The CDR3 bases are TGTGCCAGCAGCCAAGGACAGTTTTTGGACTTC. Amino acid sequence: CASSQGQFLDF.

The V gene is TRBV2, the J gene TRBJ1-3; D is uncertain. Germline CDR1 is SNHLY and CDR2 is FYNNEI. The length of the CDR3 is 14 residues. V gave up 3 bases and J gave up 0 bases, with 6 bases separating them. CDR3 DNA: TGTGCCAGCAGTGACGCCAGCTCTGGAAACACCATATATTTT. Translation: CASSDASSGNTIYF.

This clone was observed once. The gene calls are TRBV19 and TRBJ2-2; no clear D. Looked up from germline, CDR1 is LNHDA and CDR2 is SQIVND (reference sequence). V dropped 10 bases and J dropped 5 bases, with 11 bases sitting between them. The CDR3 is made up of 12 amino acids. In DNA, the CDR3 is TGTGCCACGCGACTCGGGACCGGGGAGCTGTTTTTT. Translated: CATRLGTGELFF. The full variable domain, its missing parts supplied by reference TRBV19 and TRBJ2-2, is DGGITQSPKYLFRKEGQNVTLSCEQNLNHDAMYWYRQDPGQGLRLIYYSQIVNDFQKGDIAEGYSVSREKKESFPLTVTSAQKNPTAFYLCATRLGTGELFFGEGSRLTVL.

The CDR3 DNA reads as TGCGCCAGCAGCTTCTTGGTAGGGAGGGACACTGAAGCTTTCTTT. This sequence encodes CASSFLVGRDTEAFF. V usage is TRBV5-1 and J usage is TRBJ1-1; no firm D call. V was trimmed by 2 bases and J by 3 bases, leaving 14 bases between them. Germline CDR1 reads SGHRS; CDR2 reads YFSETQ. The CDR3 runs 15 residues.

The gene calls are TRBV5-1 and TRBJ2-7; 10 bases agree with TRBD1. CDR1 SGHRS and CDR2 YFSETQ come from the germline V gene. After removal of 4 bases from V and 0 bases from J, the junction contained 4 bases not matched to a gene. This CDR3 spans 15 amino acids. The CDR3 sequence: CASSATGGGSYEQYF. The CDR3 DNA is TGCGCCAGCAGCGCGACAGGGGGCGGCTCCTACGAGCAGTACTTC.

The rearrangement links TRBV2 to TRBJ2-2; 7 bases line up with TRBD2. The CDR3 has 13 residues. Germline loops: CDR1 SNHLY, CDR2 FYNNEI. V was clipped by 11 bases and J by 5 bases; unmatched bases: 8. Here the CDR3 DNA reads TGTGCCCCCAGGGAGGGCCGGACCGGGGAGCTGTTTTTT. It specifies CAPREGRTGELFF.

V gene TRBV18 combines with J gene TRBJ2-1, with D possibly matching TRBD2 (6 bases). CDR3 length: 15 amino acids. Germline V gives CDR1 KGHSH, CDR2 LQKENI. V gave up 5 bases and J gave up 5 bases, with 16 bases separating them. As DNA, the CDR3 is TGTGCCAGCTCAATGTCCGGGAGAGACCACAATGAGCAGTTCTTC. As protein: CASSMSGRDHNEQFF.

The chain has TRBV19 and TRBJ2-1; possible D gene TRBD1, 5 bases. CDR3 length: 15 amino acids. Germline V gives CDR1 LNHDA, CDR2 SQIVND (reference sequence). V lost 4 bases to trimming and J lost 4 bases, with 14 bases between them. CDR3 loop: CASSNPGYRYNEQFF. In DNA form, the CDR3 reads TGTGCCAGTAGTAACCCTGGCTACAGGTACAATGAGCAGTTCTTC.

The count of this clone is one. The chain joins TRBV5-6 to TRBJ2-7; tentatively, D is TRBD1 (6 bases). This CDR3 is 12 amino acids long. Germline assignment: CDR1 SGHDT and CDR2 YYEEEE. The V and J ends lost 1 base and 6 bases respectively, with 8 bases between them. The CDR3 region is CASSLQGPEQYF. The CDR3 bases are TGTGCCAGCAGCTTGCAGGGGCCCGAGCAGTACTTC.

CDR3 coding DNA: TGTGCCAGCAGCTTAGGGGACAGGGAGGAGCAGTACTTC. As protein: CASSLGDREEQYF. This chain links TRBV7-9 with TRBJ2-7; 9 nucleotides match TRBD1. Germline lookup yields CDR1 SEHNR and CDR2 FQNEAQ (reference sequence). J gave up 7 bases and V 1 base, and 2 bases lay outside the gene matches. The CDR3 extends over 13 amino acids.

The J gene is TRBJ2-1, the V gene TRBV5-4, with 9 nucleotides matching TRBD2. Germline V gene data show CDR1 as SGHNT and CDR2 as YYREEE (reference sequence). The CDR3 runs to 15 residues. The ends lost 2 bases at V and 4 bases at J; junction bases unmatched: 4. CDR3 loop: CASSFRLADYNEQFF. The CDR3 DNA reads TGTGCCAGCAGCTTTAGACTAGCGGATTACAATGAGCAGTTCTTC.

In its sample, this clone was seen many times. CDR3 loop: CASSQVPYFAEQFF. The CDR3 coding sequence is TGTGCCAGCAGCCAAGTACCCTATTTCGCTGAGCAGTTCTTC. The chain combines TRBV3-1 (or the pseudogene TRBV3-2) with TRBJ2-1; D is unresolved. The CDR3 contains 14 residues. V lost 1 base and J lost 9, with 13 bases in between. CDR1 and CDR2 (germline): LGHDT, YNNKEL (reference sequence).

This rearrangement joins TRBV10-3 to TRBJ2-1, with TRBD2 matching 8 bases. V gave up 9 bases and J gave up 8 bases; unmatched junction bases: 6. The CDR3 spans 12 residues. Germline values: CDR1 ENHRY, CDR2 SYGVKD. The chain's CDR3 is CAIKPAGDEQFF. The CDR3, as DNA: TGTGCCATAAAACCAGCGGGAGATGAGCAGTTCTTC.

This chain's CDR3 is CASRGTQGSLHGYTF. The CDR3 DNA sequence: TGTGCCAGCAGGGGTACACAGGGGTCCCTTCATGGCTACACCTTC. The chain links TRBV28 to TRBJ1-2; 7 bases fit TRBD1. Unmatched junction bases numbered 13, after V lost 6 bases and J lost 6 bases. CDR1 is MDHEN and CDR2 is SYDVKM in the germline V gene. The CDR3 extends over 15 amino acids.

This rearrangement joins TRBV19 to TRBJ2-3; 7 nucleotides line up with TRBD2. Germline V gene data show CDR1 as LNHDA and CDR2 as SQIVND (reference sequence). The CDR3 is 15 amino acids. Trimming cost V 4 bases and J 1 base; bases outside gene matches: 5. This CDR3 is CASSNLAERTDTQYF. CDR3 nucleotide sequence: TGTGCCAGTAGTAATCTAGCGGAGCGCACAGATACGCAGTATTTT.

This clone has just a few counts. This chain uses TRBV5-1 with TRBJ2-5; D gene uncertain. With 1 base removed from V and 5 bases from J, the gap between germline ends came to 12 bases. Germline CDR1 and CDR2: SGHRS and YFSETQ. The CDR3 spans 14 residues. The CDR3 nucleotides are TGCGCCAGCAGCTTGTTACTACAATGGGAGACCCAGTACTTC. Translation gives CASSLLLQWETQYF. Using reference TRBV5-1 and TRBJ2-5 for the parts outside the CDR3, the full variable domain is KAGVTQTPRYLIKTRGQQVTLSCSPISGHRSVSWYQQTPGQGLQFLFEYFSETQRNKGNFPGRFSGRQFSNSRSEMNVSTLELGDSALYLCASSLLLQWETQYFGPGTRLLVL.

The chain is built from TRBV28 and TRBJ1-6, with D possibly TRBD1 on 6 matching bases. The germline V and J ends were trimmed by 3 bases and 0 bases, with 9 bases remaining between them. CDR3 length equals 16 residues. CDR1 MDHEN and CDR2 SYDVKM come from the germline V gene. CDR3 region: CASSFGQRSYNSPLHF. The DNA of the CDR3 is TGTGCCAGCAGTTTCGGACAGCGCTCCTATAATTCACCCCTCCACTTT.

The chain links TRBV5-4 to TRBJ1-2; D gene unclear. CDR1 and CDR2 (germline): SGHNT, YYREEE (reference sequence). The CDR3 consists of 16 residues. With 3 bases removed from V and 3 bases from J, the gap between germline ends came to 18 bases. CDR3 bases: TGTGCCAGCAGCTCCGAACTTTATCCCACCGACTATGGCTACACCTTC. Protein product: CASSSELYPTDYGYTF.

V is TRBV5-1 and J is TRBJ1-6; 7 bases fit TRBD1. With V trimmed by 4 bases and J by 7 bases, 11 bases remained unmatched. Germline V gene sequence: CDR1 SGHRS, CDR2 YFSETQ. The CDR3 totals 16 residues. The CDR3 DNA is TGCGCCAGCAGCGGGACCTACAGGGGCACCAATTCACCCCTCCACTTT. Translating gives CASSGTYRGTNSPLHF.

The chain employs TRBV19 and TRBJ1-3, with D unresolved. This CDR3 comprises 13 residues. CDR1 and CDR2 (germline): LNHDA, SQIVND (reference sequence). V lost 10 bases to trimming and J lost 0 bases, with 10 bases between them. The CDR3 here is CAIRSNSGNTIYF. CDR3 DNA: TGTGCCATTCGTAGCAACTCTGGAAACACCATATATTTT.

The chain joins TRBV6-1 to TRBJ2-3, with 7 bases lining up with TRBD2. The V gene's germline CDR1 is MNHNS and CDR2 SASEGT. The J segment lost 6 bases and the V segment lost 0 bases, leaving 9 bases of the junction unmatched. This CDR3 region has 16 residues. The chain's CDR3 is CASSEALASGRDTQYF. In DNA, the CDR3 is TGTGCCAGCAGTGAAGCGTTGGCTAGCGGCCGGGATACGCAGTATTTT.